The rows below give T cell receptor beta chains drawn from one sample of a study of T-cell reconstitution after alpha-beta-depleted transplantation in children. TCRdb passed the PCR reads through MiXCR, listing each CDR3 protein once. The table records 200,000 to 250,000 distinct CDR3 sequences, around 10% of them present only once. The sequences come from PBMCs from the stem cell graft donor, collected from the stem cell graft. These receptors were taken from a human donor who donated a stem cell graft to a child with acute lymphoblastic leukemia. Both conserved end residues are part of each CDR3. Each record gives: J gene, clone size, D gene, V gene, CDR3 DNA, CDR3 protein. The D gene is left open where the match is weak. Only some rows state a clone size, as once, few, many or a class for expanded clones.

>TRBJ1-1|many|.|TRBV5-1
TGCGCCAGCAGCGCCCTACCCCGAGACACTGAAGCTTTCTTT
CASSALPRDTEAFF
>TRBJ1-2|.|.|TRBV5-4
TGTGCCAGCAGCTTGGGGGACATAACTAACTATGGCTACACCTTC
CASSLGDITNYGYTF
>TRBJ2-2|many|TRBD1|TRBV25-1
TGTGCCAGCAGTAAACCAGGGGGTTCCGGGGAGCTGTTTTTT
CASSKPGGSGELFF
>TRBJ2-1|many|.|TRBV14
TGTGCCAGCAGCCCCTACAGAAGCGAGCAGTTCTTC
CASSPYRSEQFF
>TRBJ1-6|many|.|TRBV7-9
TGTGCCAGCAGCTTAGATGGGTTCTATAATTCACCCCTCCACTTT
CASSLDGFYNSPLHF
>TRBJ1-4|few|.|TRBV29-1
TGCAGCGCTTCCCAGGGTTCTTCACGCATTGAAAAACTGTTTTTT
CSASQGSSRIEKLFF
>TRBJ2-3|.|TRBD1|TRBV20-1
TGCAGTGCGAACCTACAGGGGGCAACAGATACGCAGTATTTT
CSANLQGATDTQYF
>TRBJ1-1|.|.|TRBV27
TGTGCCAGCAGTTTAGTCCCCAGCACTGAAGCTTTCTTT
CASSLVPSTEAFF
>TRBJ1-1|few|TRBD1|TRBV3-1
TGTGCCAGCAGCCAAGGGACAGGTGGGCCTGAAGCTTTCTTT
CASSQGTGGPEAFF
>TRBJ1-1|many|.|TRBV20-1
TGCAGTGCTAGAGAGGGAGGCGGGACTGAAGCTTTCTTT
CSAREGGGTEAFF
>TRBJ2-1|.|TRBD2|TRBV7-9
TGTGCCAGCAGCCGACCGGCGGGGGGGGAAAGGAATGAGCAGTTCTTC
CASSRPAGGERNEQFF
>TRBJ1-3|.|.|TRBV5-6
TGTGCCAGCAGCTTGCCCCACTCAACCCTCAGCTCTGGAAACACCATATATTTT
CASSLPHSTLSSGNTIYF
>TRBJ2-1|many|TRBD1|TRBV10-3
TGTGCCATCAGTGCACCGGGACAGCTTAGCGATGAGCAGTTCTTC
CAISAPGQLSDEQFF
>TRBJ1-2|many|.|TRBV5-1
TGCGCCAGCAGCTTGGGGGTCGACGATTACACCTTC
CASSLGVDDYTF
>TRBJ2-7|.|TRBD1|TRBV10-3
TGTGCCATCAGTGTTCAGGGGGAGTCCTACGAGCAGTACTTC
CAISVQGESYEQYF